This TCR beta chain was obtained from a study of shared clonotypes between healthy human individuals. Concerning this clone itself: Its specificity is not known. This CDR3 is also generated by other DNA sequences in the sample.

Measured with immunoSEQ multiplex PCR; TCRdb has only the in-frame clones, and not every one. The top ten hold over 0.1% of the sample, which has some 2,000,000 clones, approximately 96% seen once. Trimming cost V 0 bases and J 4 bases; bases outside gene matches: 3. Germline V gives CDR1 SGHRS, CDR2 YFSETQ. The CDR3 consists of 14 residues. Study outcomes and limitations: Naive CD4 clonotypes were shared across a few donors at roughly 5.3%. Clonotypes shared by all four sorted-subset donors had higher generation probabilities than non-shared clonotypes.

Each donor was a Caucasian adult residing in Nashville, Tennessee. This clonotype was obtained from a young man in good health. The chain joins TRBV5-1 to TRBJ1-2; TRBD1 matches at 7 bases. The sequencing sample was made of naive CD4+ T cells sorted from blood. Subset denoted: CD45RA+ positively selected. The CDR3 DNA reads TGCGCCAGCAGCTTGGAGACAGGGTCCTATGGCTACACCTTC. Amino acid sequence: CASSLETGSYGYTF.